Listed below are T cell receptor beta chains from one sample, sequenced in a study of blood T cell repertoires in COVID-19. Using immunoSEQ multiplex PCR, the repertoire was profiled, and TCRdb retains in-frame clones only, with some absent. The sample holds about 120,000 clones, 80% seen once. Sequenced input: peripheral blood. All receptors come from a human donor in a cohort sampled during active COVID-19. Each CDR3 is given with its conserved first and last residue. A D gene is named only where the DNA matches it firmly. Rows may omit the clone size; those that give it use once, few, many or a size class.

>TRBJ1-2|TRBV5-6|-|-
TGTGCCAGCAGCCCCTTGGACATGAACTATGGCTACACCTTC
CASSPLDMNYGYTF
>TRBJ1-1|TRBV10-3|-|-
TGTGCCATCAGTGATTCTCTTTGGGGCATGAACACTGAAGCTTTCTTT
CAISDSLWGMNTEAFF
>TRBJ1-5|TRBV21-1|-|-
TGTGCCAGCAGCGTGCACAGGGATACTCAGCCCCAGCATTTT
CASSVHRDTQPQHF
>TRBJ2-2|TRBV24-1|-|TRBD1
TGTGCCACCTCCACAGGGGGAGGTCTCACCGGGGAGCTGTTTTTT
CATSTGGGLTGELFF
>TRBJ1-1|TRBV6-6|-|-
TGTGCCAGCAGTTACTCGAGGGCCCCAGGAACTGAAGCTTTCTTT
CASSYSRAPGTEAFF
>TRBJ2-5|TRBV20-1|-|-
TGCAGTGCCAGCCCCAGGGAGACCCAGTACTTC
CSASPRETQYF
>TRBJ2-1|TRBV3-1/TRBV3-2|-|TRBD2
TGTGCCAGCAGCCTAAGGACTAGCAGCAATGAGCAGTTCTTC
CASSLRTSSNEQFF
>TRBJ2-6|TRBV19|-|-
TGTGCCAGTAGTAGCAGAACCCCTGGGGCCAACGTCCTGACTTTC
CASSSRTPGANVLTF
>TRBJ1-2|TRBV10-3|-|-
TGTGCCATCAGTGAAGGGAGGAACTATGGCTACACCTTC
CAISEGRNYGYTF
>TRBJ2-7|TRBV18|-|-
TGTGCCAGCTCACCGGGGCAGGGGGCGACTAGCGGTCACGAGCAGTACTTC
CASSPGQGATSGHEQYF
>TRBJ2-3|TRBV5-1|once|-
TGCGCCAGCAGCTTGGTGGCAAACACAGATACGCAGTATTTT
CASSLVANTDTQYF
>TRBJ2-1|TRBV7-9|-|TRBD2
TGTGCCAGCAGCTTAGTGGCGGGGGCCTACAATGAGCAGTTCTTC
CASSLVAGAYNEQFF
>TRBJ2-5|TRBV7-9|-|TRBD2
TGTGCCAGCACCAACGGACTAGCGGGAGTGGGGGAGACCCAGTACTTC
CASTNGLAGVGETQYF
>TRBJ1-5|TRBV5-5|-|-
TGTGCCAGCAGCTTGGCAGGGTTCAATCAGCCCCAGCATTTT
CASSLAGFNQPQHF
>TRBJ1-1|TRBV11-2|-|-
TGTGCCAGCAGCTTAACGGGGGGAAGCACTGAAGCTTTCTTT
CASSLTGGSTEAFF
>TRBJ2-3|TRBV29-1|-|-
TGCAGCGTTGCGCGGAGCGGAGATACGCAGTATTTT
CSVARSGDTQYF